This TCR beta chain was sequenced during a study of cytomegalovirus exposure and HLA in healthy donors. Sequencing was performed with immunoSEQ multiplex PCR; in TCRdb, only in-frame clones are kept and a portion is missing. The repertoire holds tens of thousands of clones, with 88% as singletons. V was trimmed by 0 bases and J by 1 base, leaving 13 bases between them. CDR3 size: 16 residues. CDR1 is ENHRY, CDR2 SYGVKD, per germline. Study-level findings and limits: According to reports, the classifier identified cytomegalovirus status with high specificity and sensitivity.

With respect to this clone: As yet, its antigen is unknown.

The chain combines TRBV10-3 with TRBJ2-7; D perhaps matches TRBD1 (5 bases). This sequence originates from a woman in her twenties or thirties in good health and CMV-seronegative. Sequencing used PBMCs. CDR3 DNA: TGTGCCATCAGTGAGTCTCTTGGGCCAGGGTCCTACGAGCAGTACTTC. Amino acids: CAISESLGPGSYEQYF.